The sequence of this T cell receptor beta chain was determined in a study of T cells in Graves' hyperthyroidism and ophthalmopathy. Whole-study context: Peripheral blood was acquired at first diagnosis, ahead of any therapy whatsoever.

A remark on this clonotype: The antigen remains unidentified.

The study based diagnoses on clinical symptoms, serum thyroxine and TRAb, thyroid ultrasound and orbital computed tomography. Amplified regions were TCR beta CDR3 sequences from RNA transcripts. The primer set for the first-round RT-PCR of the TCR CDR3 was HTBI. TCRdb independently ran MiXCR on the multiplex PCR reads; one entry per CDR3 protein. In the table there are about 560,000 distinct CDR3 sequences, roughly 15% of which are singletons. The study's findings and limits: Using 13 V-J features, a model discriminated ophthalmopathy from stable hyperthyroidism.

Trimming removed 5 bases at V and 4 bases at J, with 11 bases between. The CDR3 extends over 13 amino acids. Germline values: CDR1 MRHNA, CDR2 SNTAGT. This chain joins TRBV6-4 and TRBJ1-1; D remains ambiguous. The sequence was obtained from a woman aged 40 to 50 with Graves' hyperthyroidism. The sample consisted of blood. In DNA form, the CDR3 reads TGTGCCAGCAGTTACGGGGAGGCCACTGAAGCTTTCTTT. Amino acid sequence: CASSYGEATEAFF.